Listed below are T cell receptor beta chains from one sample, sequenced in a study of blood T cell repertoires in COVID-19. The repertoire was sequenced with immunoSEQ multiplex PCR; TCRdb's copy has only in-frame clones and lacks some. The sample has approximately 190,000 clones, 75% to 90% seen once. The sample was peripheral blood. The receptors derive from a middle-aged woman with acute or convalescent COVID-19. Both conserved end residues are part of each CDR3. The order of the fields is J gene, D gene, V gene, clone size, CDR3 protein, CDR3 DNA. A D gene is named only where the DNA matches it firmly. Clone size is given for some rows only: seen once, a few or many times, or a class if the clone is expanded.

>TRBJ1-3|-|TRBV28|few
CASVTGGGNTIYF
TGTGCCAGCGTAACGGGAGGGGGAAACACCATATATTTT
>TRBJ2-7|-|TRBV6-5|-
CASRLVNTHEQYF
TGTGCCAGCAGACTTGTAAATACCCACGAGCAGTACTTC
>TRBJ2-3|TRBD2|TRBV10-1|-
CASSEWREVDTQYF
TGCGCCAGCAGTGAGTGGCGGGAGGTGGATACGCAGTATTTT
>TRBJ1-5|TRBD1|TRBV28|-
CASTNRGWGGQHF
TGTGCCAGCACCAACAGGGGGTGGGGGGGCCAGCATTTT
>TRBJ2-7|-|TRBV28|-
CASSPPGEQYF
TGTGCCAGCAGCCCGCCAGGCGAGCAGTACTTC
>TRBJ1-3|-|TRBV28|-
CASSFFLGGEAGNTIYF
TGTGCCAGCAGTTTTTTCCTGGGGGGTGAAGCTGGAAACACCATATATTTT
>TRBJ2-2|-|TRBV18|once
CASSPPGLAAGELFF
TGTGCCAGCTCTCCTCCGGGACTTGCGGCCGGGGAGCTGTTTTTT
>TRBJ1-4|-|TRBV28|-
CASSLSPWRAANEKLFF
TGTGCCAGCAGTTTAAGTCCTTGGAGGGCAGCTAATGAAAAACTGTTTTTT
>TRBJ1-4|-|TRBV5-6|-
CASSLREGEKLFF
TGTGCCAGCAGCTTGAGGGAGGGGGAAAAACTGTTTTTT
>TRBJ1-1|TRBD1|TRBV6-6|-
CASSWRQGARTEAFF
TGTGCCAGCAGTTGGCGCCAGGGGGCGCGCACTGAAGCTTTCTTT
>TRBJ2-5|-|TRBV7-2|-
CASSLWPGEETQYF
TGTGCCAGCAGCTTATGGCCAGGGGAAGAGACCCAGTACTTC
>TRBJ1-4|-|TRBV7-6|-
CASSPGGTTNEKLFF
TGTGCCAGCAGCCCTGGGGGGACAACTAATGAAAAACTGTTTTTT
>TRBJ1-2|TRBD1|TRBV7-2|-
CASSLGTGDYGYTF
TGTGCCAGCAGCCTCGGGACAGGGGACTATGGCTACACCTTC
>TRBJ2-1|TRBD2|TRBV9|once
CASSHSGRAHNEQFF
TGTGCCAGCAGTCATAGCGGGAGGGCCCACAATGAGCAGTTCTTC
>TRBJ1-2|TRBD1|TRBV28|-
CASSRQGTYGYTF
TGTGCCAGCAGTCGACAGGGAACCTATGGCTACACCTTC
>TRBJ1-2|TRBD1|TRBV30|-
CAWSPRQGDGYTF
TGTGCCTGGAGCCCAAGACAGGGCGATGGCTACACCTTC
>TRBJ1-2|TRBD1|TRBV29-1|once
CSSSGDRGYGYTF
TGCAGCTCTTCGGGGGACAGGGGCTATGGCTACACCTTC
>TRBJ2-2|-|TRBV3-1/TRBV3-2|-
CASSQDRKTGNTGELFF
TGTGCCAGCAGCCAAGACCGAAAGACAGGCAACACCGGGGAGCTGTTTTTT
>TRBJ1-2|TRBD1|TRBV28|-
CASSPLGTGGLKGYTF
TGTGCCAGCAGCCCCCTTGGGACAGGGGGCTTGAAGGGCTACACCTTC
>TRBJ2-1|TRBD2|TRBV7-2|-
CASSLGLAGATIYNEQFF
TGTGCCAGCAGCTTAGGCCTAGCGGGGGCGACTATCTACAATGAGCAGTTCTTC
>TRBJ2-7|-|TRBV2|few
CASSEGPLYEQYF
TGTGCCAGCAGTGAAGGTCCCCTCTACGAGCAGTACTTC
>TRBJ1-4|-|TRBV11-2|-
CASSATWGDEKLFF
TGTGCCAGCAGCGCGACCTGGGGGGATGAAAAACTGTTTTTT
>TRBJ1-1|-|TRBV5-4|-
CASSYGHNEAFF
TGTGCCAGCAGCTACGGACATAATGAAGCTTTCTTT
>TRBJ1-2|TRBD1|TRBV5-6|-
CASSLGPDRGLGYTF
TGTGCCAGCAGCTTGGGGCCGGACAGGGGATTAGGCTACACCTTC
>TRBJ2-7|-|TRBV7-2|-
CASSLGPGRYEQYF
TGTGCCAGCAGCTTAGGTCCAGGGAGGTACGAGCAGTACTTC
>TRBJ2-1|TRBD2|TRBV24-1|-
CATGLAQNNEQFF
TGTGCCACCGGACTAGCGCAAAACAATGAGCAGTTCTTC
>TRBJ1-1|-|TRBV6-1|once
CASSEQSYTEAFF
TGTGCCAGCAGTGAACAAAGCTACACTGAAGCTTTCTTT
>TRBJ1-1|-|TRBV6-6|-
CASSYSQGPSNTEAFF
TGTGCCAGCAGTTACTCGCAGGGGCCCTCGAACACTGAAGCTTTCTTT
>TRBJ2-7|-|TRBV5-1|-
CASSLATGFEQYF
TGCGCCAGCAGCTTAGCCACAGGGTTCGAGCAGTACTTC
>TRBJ1-4|-|TRBV27|-
CASSPAPRREKLFF
TGTGCCAGCAGCCCGGCCCCTAGGAGAGAAAAACTGTTTTTT
>TRBJ1-2|TRBD1|TRBV28|-
CASSLGQGPYGYTF
TGTGCCAGCAGTTTAGGACAGGGGCCTTATGGCTACACCTTC
>TRBJ2-3|TRBD2|TRBV5-1|-
CASSLVGLAPDTQYF
TGCGCCAGCAGCTTGGTAGGACTAGCCCCAGATACGCAGTATTTT
>TRBJ2-1|TRBD2|TRBV27|-
CASSLLLAGGPYNEQFF
TGTGCCAGCAGTTTATTACTAGCGGGGGGACCATACAATGAGCAGTTCTTC
>TRBJ1-2|TRBD1|TRBV10-2|-
CASLRPGQGYGYTF
TGCGCCAGCTTACGTCCGGGACAGGGATATGGCTACACCTTC
>TRBJ1-6|TRBD1|TRBV6-5|once
CASSYPGTGQGSPLHF
TGTGCCAGCAGTTACCCCGGGACAGGACAAGGTTCACCCCTCCACTTT
>TRBJ1-2|-|TRBV28|-
CASSYRDLLYGYTF
TGTGCCAGCAGCTACAGGGACCTCCTCTATGGCTACACCTTC
>TRBJ2-7|TRBD2|TRBV12-3/TRBV12-4|-
CASNAGVHEQYF
TGTGCCAGCAACGCGGGAGTTCACGAGCAGTACTTC
>TRBJ1-1|-|TRBV29-1|-
CSVEGGGSTEAFF
TGCAGCGTTGAAGGGGGGGGGAGCACTGAAGCTTTCTTT
>TRBJ1-5|-|TRBV6-5|-
CASNPGQSLQPQHF
TGTGCCAGCAACCCAGGACAGAGCCTTCAGCCCCAGCATTTT
>TRBJ1-5|TRBD1|TRBV6-5|-
CASNRDRGHNQPQHF
TGTGCCAGCAACCGGGACAGGGGGCACAATCAGCCCCAGCATTTT
>TRBJ1-5|-|TRBV5-1|-
CASSLFGGSQPQHF
TGCGCCAGCAGCTTATTTGGAGGGTCGCAGCCCCAGCATTTT
>TRBJ1-5|TRBD1|TRBV18|-
CASSTRDRGGNQPQHF
TGTGCCAGCTCAACCCGGGACAGGGGAGGCAATCAGCCCCAGCATTTT